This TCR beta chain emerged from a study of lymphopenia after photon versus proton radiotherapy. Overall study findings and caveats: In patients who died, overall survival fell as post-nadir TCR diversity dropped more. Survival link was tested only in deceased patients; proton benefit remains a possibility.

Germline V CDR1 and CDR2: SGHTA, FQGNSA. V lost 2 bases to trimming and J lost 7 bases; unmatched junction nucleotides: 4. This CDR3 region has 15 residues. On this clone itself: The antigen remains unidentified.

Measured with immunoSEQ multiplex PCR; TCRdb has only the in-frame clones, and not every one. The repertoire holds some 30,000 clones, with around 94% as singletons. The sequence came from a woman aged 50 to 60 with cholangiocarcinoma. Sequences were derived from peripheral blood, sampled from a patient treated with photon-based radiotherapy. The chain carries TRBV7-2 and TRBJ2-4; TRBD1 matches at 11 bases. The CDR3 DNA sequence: TGTGCCAGCAGCTTATATAGGACAGGGGGCAACATTCAGTACTTC. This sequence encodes CASSLYRTGGNIQYF.